Listed here are 23 T cell receptor beta chains from one sample, sequenced in a study of molecular identifiers for immune sequencing clone quantification (dated by TCRdb to the late 2010s). Libraries were prepared through PCR. The run used a NextSeq 500. TCRdb reanalyzed the raw reads on its own, using fastp at Q25 for trimming and MiXCR for clone calling, and kept in-frame beta chains. Every entry covers one CDR3 protein and lists the most common genes and DNA from its rows. The sample records about 97,000 distinct CDR3 sequences, roughly 24% of which are singletons. The top ten hold roughly 1% of the sample. The specimen sequenced was naive CD8+ T cells from blood, with Jurkat cell RNA spiked in. The cell subset or site label here, explained by the study, means: FACS-sorted CD8+CD4-CCR7+CD45RA+ naive T cells. These receptors all stem from a human donor in good health. Some libraries in this study had Jurkat cell RNA spiked in.

In regard to this clonotype: A much larger clone differs by one base, so this may be a read error. This rearrangement joins TRBV30 to TRBJ2-1; D is uncertain. The CDR3 loop spans 11 amino acids. Germline-derived CDR1 and CDR2 are GTSNPN and SVGIG (reference sequence). Trimming left V 1 base short and J 8 bases short, with 6 bases between. The CDR3 protein is CAWSGPDEQFF. The CDR3 nucleotides read TGTGCCTGGAGTGGACCCGATGAGCAGTTCTTC.

This clonotype was seen only a few times. The chain recombines TRBV4-3 with TRBJ1-1, with 9 bases aligning to TRBD1. CDR1 is LGHNA and CDR2 is YSLEER in the germline V gene. The CDR3 sequence is 16 residues long. V trimming: 7 bases; J trimming: 0 bases; junction bases outside the gene matches: 9. The CDR3 protein is CASTPRQGVLNTEAFF. The DNA of the CDR3 is TGCGCCAGCACTCCGAGACAGGGGGTTTTGAACACTGAAGCTTTCTTT.

The V and J genes are TRBV7-3 and TRBJ2-1; 8 nucleotides align to TRBD2. Germline V lookup: CDR1 SGHTA, CDR2 FQGTGA. V dropped 5 bases and J dropped 9; count of bases not matched to a gene: 12. The CDR3 spans 15 residues. The CDR3: CASSLGLVDHSEQFF. CDR3 in DNA: TGTGCCAGCAGCCTGGGACTAGTCGACCACTCTGAGCAGTTCTTC.

As for this clonotype: A much larger clone lies a single base off, so this may be a read error. The chain is built from TRBV6-5 and TRBJ1-1, with D maybe TRBD1 (6 bases). The CDR3 extends over 16 amino acids. Germline V gene lookup returns CDR1 MNHEY and CDR2 SVGAGI. The CDR3 DNA is TGTGCCAGCAGCTCGAACTGGGGGGGCAGGAACACTGAAGCTTCCTTT. Protein sequence: CASSSNWGGRNTEASF.

The sample holds a few counts of this clonotype. The rearrangement joins TRBV20-1 to TRBJ2-2; D is ambiguous. V lost 1 base and J 0 bases, leaving 12 bases between the germline ends. The CDR3 has 16 residues. Germline V lookup: CDR1 DFQATT, CDR2 SNEGSKA (reference sequence). The CDR3 nucleotides read TGCAGTGCTAGAGGCCCAGCGAACGCGAACACCGGGGAGCTGTTTTTT. Translating it yields CSARGPANANTGELFF.

This clonotype appeared many times. This chain joins TRBV27 and TRBJ2-7; D unclear. CDR3 length: 12 amino acids. In germline, CDR1 is MNHEY, CDR2 SMNVEV (reference sequence). Trimming took 2 bases from V and 6 from J, leaving 8 bases between them. CDR3: CASSLGGIEQYF. The CDR3 DNA reads as TGTGCCAGCAGTTTAGGCGGAATCGAGCAGTACTTC.

This clonotype was detected only a few times. The gene calls are TRBV12-5 and TRBJ1-1; weak D call: TRBD1 (5 bases). With 0 bases removed from V and 5 bases from J, the gap between germline ends came to 10 bases. Per germline, CDR1 LGHNT and CDR2 FRNRAP. The CDR3 totals 14 residues. CDR3 loop: CASGLVGGHTEAFF. In DNA, the CDR3 is TGTGCTAGTGGTTTGGTCGGGGGTCATACTGAAGCTTTCTTT. Combining the CDR3 with reference TRBV12-5 and TRBJ1-1 gives the whole variable domain DARVTQTPRHKVTEMGQEVTMRCQPILGHNTVFWYRQTMMQGLELLAYFRNRAPLDDSGMPKDRFSAEMPDATLATLKIQPSEPRDSAVYFCASGLVGGHTEAFFGQGTRLTVV.

Worth noting for this clonotype: Since a much larger clone is just one base distant, this may be a read error. The V gene is TRBV27, the J gene TRBJ2-1, with 11 bases matching TRBD2. The CDR3 contains 16 residues. Looked up from germline, CDR1 is MNHEY and CDR2 is SMNVEV (reference sequence). The CDR3 nucleotides read TGTGCCAGCAGTTTACTAGCGGGAGGTTCCTACAATGGGCAGTTCTTC. It specifies CASSLLAGGSYNGQFF.

This clonotype was found many times. The chain employs TRBV5-4 and TRBJ1-2, with a possible D match to TRBD1 (5 bases). V lost 4 bases and J lost 4, with 14 bases in between. CDR1 is SGHNT and CDR2 is YYREEE in the germline V gene (reference sequence). CDR3 length: 14 amino acids. This CDR3 is CASSEPTARYGYTF. The CDR3 bases are TGTGCCAGCAGCGAGCCGACAGCACGCTATGGCTACACCTTC.

Comment on this clonotype: This sequence may be a read error, since a much larger clone differs from it by one base. The V gene is TRBV6-5, the J gene TRBJ2-5; TRBD2 aligns across 7 bases. The CDR3 covers 19 residues. CDR1 is MNHEY, CDR2 SVGAGI, per germline. The CDR3 is CACSTHGGWAESSKETQYF. The CDR3 DNA sequence: TGTGCCTGCAGTACTCACGGGGGGTGGGCAGAGAGTTCTAAAGAGACCCAGTACTTC.

Remarks on this clonotype: Possible read error: a much larger clone is one base away. V gene TRBV11-2 combines with J gene TRBJ2-3; D remains unclear. The V gene lost 1 base and the J gene lost 0 bases, with 11 bases spanning the gap. Germline V gene data show CDR1 as SGHAT and CDR2 as FQNNGV. This CDR3 is 16 amino acids long. The CDR3 nucleotides are TGTGCCAGCAGCTTAGTGCTCCCCCCCAGCACAGATACGCAGTATTTT. Translating gives CASSLVLPPSTDTQYF. The full variable domain, its missing parts supplied by reference TRBV11-2 and TRBJ2-3, is EAGVAQSPRYKIIEKRQSVAFWCNPISGHATLYWYQQILGQGPKLLIQFQNNGVVDDSQLPKDRFSAERLKGVDSTLKIQPAKLEDSAVYLCASSLVLPPSTDTQYFGPGTRLTVL.

A note on this clonotype: A much larger clonotype is one base distant, so this may be a read error. The conserved phenylalanine or tryptophan is not found at the CDR3 terminus, so this likely reflects a read error. This chain uses TRBV11-2 with TRBJ1-4; no reliable D call. This CDR3 contains 16 residues. Looked up from germline, CDR1 is SGHAT and CDR2 is FQNNGV. Trimming shortened V by 4 bases and J by 0 bases, and 12 bases separated the two germline ends. This CDR3 is CASSWAQSATNEKLFS. CDR3 sequence (DNA): TGTGCCAGCAGCTGGGCCCAATCTGCAACTAATGAAAAACTGTTTTCT.

This clonotype was detected ten times or more. The gene calls are TRBV30 and TRBJ2-7; D might be TRBD1 or TRBD2, each matching 5 bases. The germline V and J ends were trimmed by 1 base and 5 bases, with 15 bases remaining between them. The germline V gene encodes CDR1 GTSNPN and CDR2 SVGIG (reference sequence). This CDR3 spans 14 amino acids. The CDR3 sequence is CAWSARGFWDEQYF. DNA of the CDR3: TGTGCCTGGAGTGCGAGGGGCTTTTGGGACGAGCAGTACTTC.

The sample holds many counts of this clonotype. This chain links TRBV29-1 with TRBJ2-3, with D perhaps TRBD1 or TRBD2 (6 bases each). The germline CDR1 and CDR2 sequences are SQVTM and ANQGSEA. This CDR3 is 14 amino acids long. V shed 1 base and J shed 5 bases, with 13 bases lying between them. CDR3 nucleotides: TGCAGCGTTGAAGGGTGGGGGCGGGAAGATACGCAGTATTTT. Translating it yields CSVEGWGREDTQYF.

This clonotype was seen at least ten times. The chain is built from TRBV5-1 and TRBJ2-3; D may be TRBD1 (5 bases). The CDR3 totals 17 residues. CDR1 is SGHRS and CDR2 is YFSETQ in the germline V gene. V shed 3 bases and J shed 0 bases, with 17 bases lying between them. The CDR3 loop reads CASSSQQEYPSTDTQYF. In nucleotides, the CDR3 is TGCGCCAGCAGCTCGCAACAGGAATATCCTAGCACAGATACGCAGTATTTT.

About this clonotype: Given a much more abundant clone one base away, this may be a read error. The rearrangement joins TRBV7-3 to TRBJ2-2; 9 nucleotides match TRBD1. The CDR3 spans 16 residues. CDR1 is SGHTA, CDR2 FQGTGA, per germline. V gave up 5 bases and J gave up 3 bases; unmatched junction bases: 7. The DNA of the CDR3 is TGTGCCAGCAGCGTTGGGACAGGGACGCACACCGGGGAGCTGTTTTTT. Translated, it gives CASSVGTGTHTGELFF.

This clonotype was observed at least ten times. V is TRBV4-3 and J is TRBJ1-1; TRBD1 matches 7 bases. Trimming cost V 2 bases and J 6 bases; bases outside gene matches: 6. Germline V CDR1 and CDR2: LGHNA, YSLEER. The CDR3 is 14 residues long. CDR3 DNA: TGCGCCAGCAGCCAAATACAGGGGTTCCCTGAAGCTTTCTTT. This translates into CASSQIQGFPEAFF.

In its sample, this clonotype was seen a few times. The rearrangement joins TRBV5-3 to TRBJ2-4, with D perhaps matching TRBD2 (5 bases). TRBV5-3 falls under the ORF class, with uncertain function. V was shortened by 8 bases and J by 7 bases, with 10 bases between the two germline ends. There are 11 residues in the CDR3. The CDR3 protein is CASCWRNIQYF. The CDR3 DNA reads TGTGCCAGCTGCTGGAGGAACATTCAGTACTTC.

About this clonotype: This clone may be a read error of a much larger clone one base away. J is TRBJ1-1 and V is TRBV9; tentatively, D is TRBD1 (5 bases). Per the germline V gene, CDR1 is SGDLS and CDR2 is YYNGEE. The length of the CDR3 is 13 residues. The CDR3 reads CARSVAWGTEAFF. The DNA of the CDR3 is TGTGCCCGCAGCGTAGCTTGGGGGACTGAAGCTTTCTTT.

This clonotype was seen many times. CDR3 sequence: CASSVRDREPYEQYF. Written as DNA, the CDR3 is TGTGCCAGCAGCGTTAGGGACAGGGAACCCTACGAGCAGTACTTC. The V gene is TRBV7-9, the J gene TRBJ2-7; TRBD1 matches 9 bases. Per germline, CDR1 SEHNR and CDR2 FQNEAQ (reference sequence). This CDR3 contains 15 residues. V trimming: 5 bases; J trimming: 2 bases; junction bases outside the gene matches: 7.

In its sample, this clonotype was seen many times. In nucleotides, the CDR3 is TGCGCCAGCAGGCCGGTAGGGATCGAGCAGTACTTC. Translation gives CASRPVGIEQYF. This chain links TRBV5-1 with TRBJ2-7; no clear D. This CDR3 has 12 residues. V dropped 5 bases and J dropped 6 bases, with 12 bases sitting between them. From germline, CDR1 is SGHRS and CDR2 YFSETQ. Full variable domain (remainder filled in from reference TRBV5-1 and TRBJ2-7): KAGVTQTPRYLIKTRGQQVTLSCSPISGHRSVSWYQQTPGQGLQFLFEYFSETQRNKGNFPGRFSGRQFSNSRSEMNVSTLELGDSALYLCASRPVGIEQYFGPGTRLTVT.

In its sample, this clonotype was seen many times. The rearrangement uses TRBV4-3 and TRBJ1-1; 8 nucleotides agree with TRBD1. The CDR3 covers 15 residues. V shed 2 bases, J shed 5 bases, and the junction held 7 bases outside the gene matches. Per the germline V gene, CDR1 is LGHNA and CDR2 is YSLEER. In DNA, the CDR3 is TGCGCCAGCAGCCAAAACGGACAGGGAGAGACTGAAGCTTTCTTT. Its protein is CASSQNGQGETEAFF.

V gene TRBV12-3 or TRBV12-4 combines with J gene TRBJ2-3; D may be TRBD1 (5 bases). The length of the CDR3 is 13 residues. CDR3 in amino acids: CGSGQGNTAPQYF. The CDR3, as DNA: TGTGGATCCGGGCAGGGAAACACCGCTCCGCAGTATTTT.